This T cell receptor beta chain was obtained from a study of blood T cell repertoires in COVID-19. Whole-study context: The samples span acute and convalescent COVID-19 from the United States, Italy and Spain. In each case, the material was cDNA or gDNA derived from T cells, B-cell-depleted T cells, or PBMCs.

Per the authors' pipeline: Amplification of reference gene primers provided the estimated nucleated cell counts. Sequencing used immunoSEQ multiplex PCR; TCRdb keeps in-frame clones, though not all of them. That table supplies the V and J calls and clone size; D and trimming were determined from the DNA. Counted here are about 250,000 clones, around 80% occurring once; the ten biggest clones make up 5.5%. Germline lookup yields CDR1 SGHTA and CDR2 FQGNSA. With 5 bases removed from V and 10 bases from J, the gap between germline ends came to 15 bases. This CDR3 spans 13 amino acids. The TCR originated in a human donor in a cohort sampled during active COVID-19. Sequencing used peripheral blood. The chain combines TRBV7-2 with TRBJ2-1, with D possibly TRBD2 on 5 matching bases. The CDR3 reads CASSTLSGTEQFF. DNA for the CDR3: TGTGCCAGCAGCACGTTGAGCGGCACAGAGCAGTTCTTC.